This paragraph covers one TCR beta chain sequence. No antigen is known for it. This sample stems from a study of cytomegalovirus exposure and HLA in healthy donors. Whole-study results and caveats: In a later analysis, productive TCRs from donors in an Asian-associated ancestry cluster reportedly carried fewer N-insertions than the cohort mean. In presence/absence analyses, roughly uniform sequencing depth across donors was assumed. In a later analysis, parvovirus B19, influenza, CMV and Epstein-Barr virus appeared linked to several top co-occurrence clusters.

Amplification used 60 Vbeta primers and 13 Jbeta primers. Produced via immunoSEQ multiplex PCR; TCRdb's table is partial and in-frame only. Found here are 130,000 to 150,000 clones, approximately 83% of them singletons; the top ten hold around 4.5%. This CDR3 contains 13 residues. The germline gives CDR1 MNHEY, CDR2 SVGAGI. The V end was cut by 2 bases, the J end by 4 bases, with 9 bases between. This chain joins TRBV6-5 and TRBJ2-7, with D possibly matching TRBD2 (6 bases). The source of this sequence is a man aged 35 to 55 in good health and CMV-seropositive. Sequenced: PBMCs. CDR3 in DNA: TGTGCCAGCAGTTACCGGGAGCGATACGAGCAGTACTTC. This gives the protein CASSYRERYEQYF.